This TCR beta chain was profiled in a study of response to subunit inactivated influenza vaccine. From the RT-PCR reads, TCRdb called clonotypes with MiXCR, one entry per CDR3 protein. The data contain around 530,000 distinct CDR3 sequences, about 11% of them singletons. V dropped 4 bases and J dropped 1; count of bases not matched to a gene: 7. CDR1 is LGHNA, CDR2 YNFKEQ, per germline. This CDR3 comprises 16 residues. This clonotype was counted many times. Its antigen is currently unknown. Findings and limits, study-wide: Authors proposed each seasonal influenza vaccination draws in few new T cells.

The sample in question was PBMCs from blood, obtained on the day of vaccination. This chain joins TRBV4-2 and TRBJ2-5; 9 positions match TRBD1. This receptor was obtained from a man aged 50 to 60 who received an inactivated influenza vaccine. The CDR3: CASSPLSDRGQETQYF. For the CDR3, the DNA is TGTGCCAGCAGCCCTTTATCGGACAGGGGCCAAGAGACCCAGTACTTC.